The source of this TCR beta chain is a study of CD8+ T cells in alopecia areata. Study-level results: Normal-skin resident alphabeta T cells also appear among scalp sample sequences. Whereas mice showed it more clearly, TCR sharing across patients was murkier, possibly because of HLA.

Extracted RNA was reverse transcribed, and the resulting cDNA served as sequencing template. Assay: immunoSEQ multiplex PCR; the TCRdb copy retains only in-frame clones and omits some. The sample carries about 20,000 clones, 60% to 65% recorded once. V was clipped by 10 bases and J by 6 bases, with 19 bases between them. Germline values: CDR1 MDHEN, CDR2 SYDVKM. The CDR3 is made up of 14 amino acids. As to this clone: Its target is unknown.

CD4+ cells underwent sorting into CD25+CD127- cells for roughly 5 patients. Researchers picked out CD4+ and CD8+ T cells from PBMCs by sorting. The sequence was obtained from a human donor with alopecia areata. V and J are TRBV28 and TRBJ2-1; D remains ambiguous. The sequenced sample was CD4+ Tregs sorted from blood. The CDR3 DNA follows: TGTGCCACCCACCGGGCAGCGAAGGTCAATGAGCAGTTCTTC. Its protein product is CATHRAAKVNEQFF.